The clone carrying this TCR beta chain showed up many times. Its cognate antigen is unknown. The data originate from a study of T cells in Graves' hyperthyroidism and ophthalmopathy. Study overall: Any treatment followed the collection of peripheral blood at initial diagnosis. General observations from the study: Clonotypes that were expanded in thyroid above 0.001 mostly appeared in blood too.

Using RNA transcripts as the source, TCR beta CDR3 regions were amplified. The HTBI primer set served for first-round RT-PCR of the TCR CDR3. TCRdb itself ran the multiplex PCR reads through MiXCR, one entry per CDR3 protein. The table includes under 400,000 distinct CDR3 sequences, around 20% detected once. The germline V and J ends were trimmed by 1 base and 0 bases, with 13 bases remaining between them. The CDR3 consists of 16 residues. Germline V gene lookup returns CDR1 MDHEN and CDR2 SYDVKM. Clinical symptoms, serum thyroxine, TRAb, thyroid ultrasound and orbital computed tomography informed diagnoses.

This sequence was found in a woman aged 50 to 60 with Graves' hyperthyroidism. Sequences were obtained from blood. The chain uses TRBV28 and TRBJ2-7, with D possibly matching TRBD1 (5 bases). This CDR3 reads CASSLYSRGYSYEQYF. The CDR3 DNA follows: TGTGCCAGCAGTTTATACAGTAGGGGATACTCCTACGAGCAGTACTTC.